The 27 T cell receptor beta chains presented below share a single source sample, sequenced in a study of blood T cell repertoires in COVID-19. The table came from immunoSEQ multiplex PCR; TCRdb's copy has only in-frame clones and leaves some out. Among around 170,000 clones, approximately 88% were seen once, and the ten largest hold approximately 2.9%. Input material: peripheral blood. Receptor source: an older woman with acute or convalescent COVID-19.

A few counts support this clone. The chain combines TRBV27 with TRBJ2-7; D may be TRBD1 (6 bases). The V end was cut by 4 bases, the J end by 3 bases, with 10 bases between. Germline V lookup: CDR1 MNHEY, CDR2 SMNVEV (reference sequence). The length of the CDR3 is 13 residues. CDR3 protein: CASSSVDSYEQYF. The CDR3 DNA is TGTGCCAGCAGTTCCGTGGACAGCTACGAGCAGTACTTC.

The CDR3: CASSQALSRGTDTQYF. CDR3 bases: TGTGCCAGCAGCCAAGCCCTTTCACGGGGGACAGATACGCAGTATTTT. The chain couples TRBV14 to TRBJ2-3; TRBD2 is a possible D gene (6 bases). CDR3 length: 16 amino acids. Germline-derived CDR1 and CDR2 are SGHDN and FVKESK. V lost 1 base and J 3 bases, leaving 14 bases between the germline ends.

The chain has TRBV5-1 and TRBJ2-7, with 8 bases aligning to TRBD1. Germline lookup yields CDR1 SGHRS and CDR2 YFSETQ. Trimming took 5 bases from V and 9 from J; bases not matched to a gene: 10. The CDR3 covers 13 residues. The CDR3 protein is CASSEQGGKGQYF. DNA for the CDR3: TGCGCCAGCAGTGAACAGGGGGGAAAGGGGCAGTACTTC.

V usage is TRBV4-1 and J usage is TRBJ2-7; 9 nucleotides line up with TRBD2. After removal of 1 base from V and 1 base from J, the junction contained 8 bases not matched to a gene. The germline CDR1 and CDR2 sequences are MGHRA and YSYEKL. This CDR3 region has 17 residues. The CDR3 is CASSQGPQAGGSYEQYF. The CDR3 DNA sequence: TGCGCCAGCAGCCAAGGACCCCAAGCGGGGGGTTCCTACGAGCAGTACTTC.

The V call is TRBV30, the J call TRBJ1-3; tentative D call: TRBD1 (5 bases). Germline lookup yields CDR1 GTSNPN and CDR2 SVGIG (reference sequence). The CDR3 is 13 amino acids. Trimming stripped 6 bases from V and 0 bases from J, with 9 bases between. CDR3 region: CACKGVSGNTIYF. CDR3 DNA: TGTGCCTGTAAAGGGGTCTCTGGAAACACCATATATTTT.

The chain is built from TRBV19 and TRBJ1-2; possible D gene TRBD1, 6 bases. Germline-derived CDR1 and CDR2 are LNHDA and SQIVND (reference sequence). This CDR3 spans 14 amino acids. With 5 bases removed from V and 6 bases from J, the gap between germline ends came to 16 bases. The CDR3, as DNA: TGTGCCAGTAGTGGGGGCACAGGGAGAAATGGCTACACCTTC. Translation gives CASSGGTGRNGYTF.

This chain's CDR3 is CASSTLAPAGRAYEQYF. The CDR3 DNA is TGTGCCAGCAGTACCCTCGCACCCGCGGGACGTGCCTACGAGCAGTACTTC. This sequence joins TRBV6-2 or TRBV6-3 and TRBJ2-7, with D tentatively TRBD2 (6 bases). V was trimmed by 5 bases and J by 2 bases, leaving 22 bases between them. Germline lookup yields CDR1 MNHEY and CDR2 SVGEGT. This CDR3 comprises 17 residues.

The chain recombines TRBV5-6 with TRBJ1-3; weak D call: TRBD1 (6 bases). The CDR3 has 15 residues. Per the germline V gene, CDR1 is SGHDT and CDR2 is YYEEEE. Trimming left V 2 bases short and J 4 bases short, with 13 bases between. CDR3 in DNA: TGTGCCAGCAGCTTCCGGGACAAGAGAGGAAACACCATATATTTT. This codes for CASSFRDKRGNTIYF.

As for this clone: Mismatch with germline at one junction end may stem from a read error. This sequence joins TRBV7-2 and TRBJ1-2; 7 positions agree with TRBD1. Germline V gene sequence: CDR1 SGHTA, CDR2 FQGNSA. The CDR3 runs to 14 residues. DNA for the CDR3: TGTGCCAGCAGTTTACTGGATCGGGACAGTTCCTTATACTTC. Protein sequence: CASSLLDRDSSLYF.

This clone was counted a few times. At one end, the junction sequence differs from germline, possibly due to a read error. The chain combines TRBV7-7 with TRBJ2-2, with D tentatively TRBD1 (6 bases). Germline V CDR1 and CDR2: SSHAT, FNYEAQ (reference sequence). This CDR3 has 14 residues. The CDR3 loop is CASSLGASTGELFF. The CDR3 DNA sequence: TGTGCTAGCAGCTTGGGGGCTAGCACCGGGGAGCTGTTTTTT.

This chain joins TRBV6-2 or TRBV6-3 and TRBJ1-2; possible D gene TRBD1, 5 bases. From germline, CDR1 is MNHEY and CDR2 SVGEGT. CDR3 length: 13 amino acids. The V and J ends lost 4 bases and 5 bases respectively, with 11 bases between them. The CDR3 loop reads CASSLTARYGYTF. In DNA form, the CDR3 reads TGTGCCAGCAGTTTGACAGCTCGTTATGGCTACACCTTC.

This chain uses TRBV20-1 with TRBJ2-7; D unclear. The V gene lost 3 bases and the J gene lost 3 bases, with 12 bases spanning the gap. This CDR3 is built from 13 residues. The germline V gene encodes CDR1 DFQATT and CDR2 SNEGSKA (reference sequence). The CDR3 sequence: CSASQPAIYEQYF. The DNA of the CDR3 is TGCAGTGCTAGTCAGCCAGCGATCTACGAGCAGTACTTC.

The chain couples TRBV6-5 to TRBJ1-2, with TRBD1 matching over 9 bases. V trimming: 7 bases; J trimming: 5 bases; junction bases outside the gene matches: 8. This CDR3 region has 14 residues. Germline V lookup: CDR1 MNHEY, CDR2 SVGAGI. The CDR3 here is CASNRADRGYGYTF. CDR3 coding DNA: TGTGCCAGCAATCGAGCGGACAGGGGTTATGGCTACACCTTC.

The V and J genes are TRBV12-3 or TRBV12-4 and TRBJ1-2; no firm D call. V lost 5 bases and J 3 bases, leaving 10 bases between the germline ends. The CDR3 totals 13 residues. The CDR3 reads CASSPRPDYGYTF. The DNA for the CDR3 is TGTGCCAGCAGTCCGCGGCCGGACTATGGCTACACCTTC.

Only one count was recorded for this clone. This chain joins TRBV7-9 and TRBJ2-5; possibly TRBD1 for D (6 bases). CDR1 is SEHNR, CDR2 FQNEAQ, per germline (reference sequence). Trimming shortened V by 8 bases and J by 2 bases, and 12 bases separated the two germline ends. CDR3 length equals 13 residues. The CDR3 bases are TGTGCCAGCTCGGACAGCGTACAAGAGACCCAGTACTTC. It translates to CASSDSVQETQYF. Together with reference TRBV7-9 and TRBJ2-5, the CDR3 gives the full variable domain: DTGVSQNPRHKITKRGQNVTFRCDPISEHNRLYWYRQTLGQGPEFLTYFQNEAQLEKSRLLSDRFSAERPKGSFSTLEIQRTEQGDSAMYLCASSDSVQETQYFGPGTRLLVL.

The rearrangement uses TRBV7-9 and TRBJ1-2; 7 nucleotides agree with TRBD1. The CDR3 loop spans 14 amino acids. Per the germline V gene, CDR1 is SEHNR and CDR2 is FQNEAQ (reference sequence). With 5 bases clipped from V and 4 bases from J, the junction kept 7 bases outside the gene matches. CDR3 residues: CASSHRDSRYGYTF. The CDR3 bases are TGTGCCAGCAGCCACAGGGACAGCCGCTATGGCTACACCTTC.

The chain employs TRBV5-1 and TRBJ1-4; possible D gene TRBD1, 6 bases. Germline V gives CDR1 SGHRS, CDR2 YFSETQ. Trimming took off 0 bases at V and 6 bases at J, with 15 bases between the two ends. The CDR3 sequence is 16 residues long. The CDR3 coding sequence is TGCGCCAGCAGCTTGGAAGGGGGGGCGGTTGATGAAAAACTGTTTTTT. This translates into CASSLEGGAVDEKLFF.

V and J are TRBV10-3 and TRBJ2-7; 9 nucleotides match TRBD1. This CDR3 spans 12 amino acids. CDR1 and CDR2 from the germline V gene are ENHRY and SYGVKD. V was clipped by 11 bases and J by 6 bases; unmatched bases: 8. In DNA, the CDR3 is TGTGCCGTGGGACAGGGAAGGGGCGAGCAGTACTTC. Amino acids: CAVGQGRGEQYF.

This chain connects TRBV5-1 to TRBJ2-3; 8 positions match TRBD1. Trimming at V came to 0 bases and at J to 14 bases, leaving 5 bases not matched to a gene. The length of the CDR3 is 12 residues. Germline CDR1 is SGHRS and CDR2 is YFSETQ. This chain's CDR3 is CASSLGQGNPYF. CDR3 nucleotides: TGCGCCAGCAGCTTGGGACAGGGGAATCCGTATTTT.

The gene calls are TRBV11-3 and TRBJ2-7; no definite D call. V gave up 4 bases and J gave up 1 base, with 8 bases separating them. Per germline, CDR1 SGHNT and CDR2 YENEEA. The CDR3 loop spans 13 amino acids. The DNA of the CDR3 is TGTGCCAGCAGCTATGGGCCATCCTACGAGCAGTACTTC. This codes for CASSYGPSYEQYF.

This chain links TRBV29-1 with TRBJ2-4, with no clear D. Per germline, CDR1 SQVTM and CDR2 ANQGSEA. This CDR3 contains 12 residues. The V end was cut by 5 bases, the J end by 8 bases, with 13 bases between. Here the CDR3 DNA reads TGCAGCGTTTCGCCAGTAGGAGACATTCAGTACTTC. Its translation: CSVSPVGDIQYF. The full variable domain, completed using reference TRBV29-1 and TRBJ2-4, is SAVISQKPSRDICQRGTSLTIQCQVDSQVTMMFWYRQQPGQSLTLIATANQGSEATYESGFVIDKFPISRPNLTFSTLTVSNMSPEDSSIYLCSVSPVGDIQYFGAGTRLSVL.

The rearrangement joins TRBV18 to TRBJ2-7; D may be TRBD2 (6 bases). The CDR3 length is 14 residues. The germline gives CDR1 KGHSH, CDR2 LQKENI. Trimming left V 3 bases short and J 2 bases short, with 11 bases between. The CDR3 coding sequence is TGTGCCAGCTCACCTCAGGAGGGACCCTACGAGCAGTACTTC. Its protein is CASSPQEGPYEQYF.

The J gene is TRBJ1-2, the V gene TRBV6-5; 8 bases line up with TRBD1. The CDR3 is made up of 14 amino acids. Germline V CDR1 and CDR2: MNHEY, SVGAGI. V was pared by 5 bases and J by 4 bases, with 6 bases of the junction left unmatched. CDR3 DNA sequence: TGTGCCAGCAGTCGACAGGGGCGAGGCTATGGCTACACCTTC. This gives the protein CASSRQGRGYGYTF.

V is TRBV27 and J is TRBJ1-2; no definite D call. The V end was cut by 2 bases, the J end by 4 bases, with 8 bases between. Germline CDR1 is MNHEY and CDR2 is SMNVEV (reference sequence). This CDR3 comprises 13 residues. The CDR3, as DNA: TGTGCCAGCAGTTTAAGTCGGAGCTATGGCTACACCTTC. As protein: CASSLSRSYGYTF.

This clone has a handful of counts. The gene calls are TRBV11-3 and TRBJ2-3, with TRBD1 identical over 7 bases. Germline trimming cut 4 bases from V and 2 bases from J; bases unmatched to any gene: 6. The CDR3 is made up of 15 amino acids. Germline values: CDR1 SGHNT, CDR2 YENEEA. In nucleotides, the CDR3 is TGTGCCAGCAGCTCCGGGACAGTACCCACAGATACGCAGTATTTT. It translates to CASSSGTVPTDTQYF.

The chain employs TRBV18 and TRBJ1-1, with D tentatively TRBD1 (5 bases). The CDR3 loop spans 15 amino acids. V was shortened by 6 bases and J by 4 bases, with 18 bases between the two germline ends. Germline CDR1 KGHSH, CDR2 LQKENI. CDR3 region: CASSDAAGGGTEAFF. The CDR3 DNA reads TGTGCCAGCTCTGACGCGGCCGGGGGAGGCACTGAAGCTTTCTTT.

The chain couples TRBV14 to TRBJ1-1; a possible D gene is TRBD1 (5 bases). The V end lost 4 bases, the J end lost 3 bases, and 12 bases lay between the germline ends. In germline, CDR1 is SGHDN, CDR2 FVKESK. There are 14 residues in the CDR3. The CDR3 region is CASSPQAWDTEAFF. The CDR3 region has the DNA TGTGCCAGCAGCCCACAGGCCTGGGACACTGAAGCTTTCTTT.